Listed below are T cell receptor beta chains from one sample, sequenced in a study of response to subunit inactivated influenza vaccine. TCRdb recomputed calls from the RT-PCR reads with MiXCR, one row per CDR3 protein. The profile shows about 530,000 distinct CDR3 sequences, approximately 12% of them singletons. The specimen comprised PBMCs from blood, sampled on the day of vaccination. The receptors shown here come from a man aged 50-59 years who received an inactivated influenza vaccine. Both conserved end residues are part of each CDR3. The D gene is left open where the match is weak.

D: NA; J: TRBJ2-2; V: TRBV11-2; CDR3: CASSPRRSPGELFF
D: TRBD1; J: TRBJ2-3; V: TRBV29-1; CDR3: CSGSTGGTDTQYF
D: TRBD1; J: TRBJ2-3; V: TRBV27; CDR3: CASSFTGGTQYF
D: NA; J: TRBJ2-3; V: TRBV5-1; CDR3: CASSLGGGSTDTQYF
D: TRBD1; J: TRBJ1-5; V: TRBV12-3/TRBV12-4; CDR3: CASSKTGYQPQHF
D: NA; J: TRBJ2-2; V: TRBV5-1; CDR3: CASSFYNTGELFF
D: NA; J: TRBJ2-7; V: TRBV7-2; CDR3: CASSLVGRTDTTEQYF
D: TRBD2; J: TRBJ2-3; V: TRBV11-1; CDR3: CASSAPGLAGVLRTDTQYF
D: TRBD2; J: TRBJ2-3; V: TRBV20-1; CDR3: CSARLSGGTDTQYF
D: NA; J: TRBJ2-7; V: TRBV7-2; CDR3: CASNSGPSNEQYF
D: NA; J: TRBJ2-4; V: TRBV6-2/TRBV6-3; CDR3: CASSFFPQDFGKNIQYF
D: NA; J: TRBJ2-7; V: TRBV29-1; CDR3: CSAKGSGYEQYF
D: TRBD1; J: TRBJ1-2; V: TRBV4-3; CDR3: CASSQERGLNYGYTF
D: TRBD2; J: TRBJ2-3; V: TRBV12-3/TRBV12-4; CDR3: CASSFTGRQDTQYF
D: NA; J: TRBJ2-2; V: TRBV7-3; CDR3: CASSFKGGLANTGELFF
D: TRBD1; J: TRBJ1-5; V: TRBV20-1; CDR3: CSASENRGWSNQPQHF
D: NA; J: TRBJ2-1; V: TRBV28; CDR3: CASSLWRQQDNEQFF
D: TRBD1; J: TRBJ2-1; V: TRBV28; CDR3: CASSLFRDSYNEQFF
D: TRBD2; J: TRBJ2-1; V: TRBV7-9; CDR3: CASSQSLAGVFFF
D: TRBD1; J: TRBJ1-1; V: TRBV5-1; CDR3: CASSLDRGGSEAFF
D: NA; J: TRBJ2-1; V: TRBV20-1; CDR3: CSAHLPDRIYNEQFF
D: NA; J: TRBJ2-4; V: TRBV5-1; CDR3: CASSFDRAKNIQYF
D: TRBD2; J: TRBJ2-7; V: TRBV20-1; CDR3: CSARTSGDYEQYF
D: NA; J: TRBJ2-2; V: TRBV10-3; CDR3: CAISVTSSTGELFF
D: NA; J: TRBJ2-3; V: TRBV20-1; CDR3: CSARIGFQGGNTQYF
D: TRBD1; J: TRBJ1-1; V: TRBV12-3/TRBV12-4; CDR3: CASSSRDRGWTEAFF
D: NA; J: TRBJ2-1; V: TRBV27; CDR3: CASRIRDLRDNEQFF
D: NA; J: TRBJ2-2; V: TRBV5-1; CDR3: CASSHGPLNTGELFF
D: TRBD2; J: TRBJ2-7; V: TRBV6-1; CDR3: CASSEAAVQLASGFFTYEQYF
D: NA; J: TRBJ2-7; V: TRBV6-1; CDR3: CASRGIGDSIFYEQYF